The TCR beta chain under discussion was sequenced for a study of naive and memory T cell subsets. The beta constant-region primer was an equimolar mix of two oligonucleotides covering TRBC1 and TRBC2. TCRdb re-called the UMI-ligation and nested PCR reads through MiXCR, storing one row per CDR3 protein. The sample shows 89,000 or so distinct CDR3 sequences, around 13% of them seen only once. This receptor was identified in a human donor in good health. The sequencing input was central memory CD4+ T cells from blood.

The CDR3 DNA is TGCAGTGCTACCCGCCTAGCGGGAGCCCGGCACACAGATACGCAGTATTTT. Its translation is CSATRLAGARHTDTQYF. The chain joins TRBV20-1 to TRBJ2-3; 10 nucleotides align to TRBD2. In germline, CDR1 is DFQATT, CDR2 SNEGSKA (reference sequence). The V gene end was trimmed by 4 bases and the J gene end by 2 bases; junction bases not matched to a gene: 12. There are 17 residues in the CDR3.